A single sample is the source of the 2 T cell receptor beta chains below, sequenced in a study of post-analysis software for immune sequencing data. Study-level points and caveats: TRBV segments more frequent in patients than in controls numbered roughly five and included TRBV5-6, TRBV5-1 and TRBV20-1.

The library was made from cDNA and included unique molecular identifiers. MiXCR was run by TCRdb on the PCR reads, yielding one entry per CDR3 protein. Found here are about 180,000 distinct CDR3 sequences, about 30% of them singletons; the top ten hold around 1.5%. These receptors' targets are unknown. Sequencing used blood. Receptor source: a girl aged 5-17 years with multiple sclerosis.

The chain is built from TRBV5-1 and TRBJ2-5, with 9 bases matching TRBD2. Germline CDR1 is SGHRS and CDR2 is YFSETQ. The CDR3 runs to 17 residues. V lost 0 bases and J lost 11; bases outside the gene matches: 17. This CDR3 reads CASSLVPSGTTYNEQYF. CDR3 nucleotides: TGCGCCAGCAGCTTGGTCCCTAGCGGGACCACCTACAATGAGCAGTACTTC.

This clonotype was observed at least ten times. The CDR3 here is CASSQLGPWGDEQYF. The CDR3 nucleotides are TGTGCCAGCAGTCAACTGGGACCTTGGGGGGACGAGCAGTACTTC. The J gene is TRBJ2-7, the V gene TRBV27, with D perhaps matching TRBD2 (6 bases). Germline CDR1 is MNHEY and CDR2 is SMNVEV (reference sequence). The CDR3 runs to 15 residues. V dropped 5 bases and J dropped 5 bases, with 19 bases sitting between them.